The text below deals with one T cell receptor (beta chain). Its antigen is not yet known. No quality values exist for individual bases; no much larger clone is one base distant. Receptor amplification or capture employed the immunoSEQ multiplex PCR assay. The hsTCRB Kit was used according to the manufacturer's protocol to amplify rearranged TCR beta chain sequences. Sequencing of TCRB libraries was carried out on an Illumina MiSeq. The authors' pipeline ran thus. The kit vendor's proprietary platform handled demultiplexing, trimming and gene mapping. Held by TCRdb, this immuneACCESS table contains in-frame sequences only and omits some clones. Under half of the omission traces to an unresolved V gene where checked; the cause of the rest is unknown. The V and J calls and clone size come from that table; D and trimming were worked out from the DNA. Recorded for this sample are roughly 15,000 clones; approximately 92% of them occurred a single time. The ten biggest clones cover 9% of the sample.

The label giving this sample's time point can be read as: baseline, week 1 (first vaccination visit). The treatment or condition label corresponds to: pre-vaccination baseline after standard-of-care therapy. All donors had newly diagnosed IDH1-mutant astrocytomas of WHO grade 3 or 4 that showed loss of nuclear ATRX. The samples were drawn from NOA16, a multicentre, single-arm, open-label phase I trial in Germany that tested a mutant IDH1 peptide vaccine in humans for the first time. Visit V03 blood draws served as the baseline sample for immunogenicity testing. Genomic DNA for TCRB sequencing was isolated from EDTA blood with the DNeasy Blood and Tissue Kit. This record belongs to a study of a mutant IDH1 vaccine in newly diagnosed glioma (TCRdb year 2021). Regarding the complete study: Of the approximately 32 treated patients, roughly 60% were male and around 40% were female, and the mean age was approximately 40 years. Prior to enrollment, standard therapy consisting of radiotherapy alone, temozolomide alone, or radiochemotherapy with temozolomide had been administered to patients, with the combination being received by most patients. Peripheral blood was drawn at six visits: V03 (baseline), V05, V07, V10, V12 and V13. For exploratory analyses, fewer than 30 treated patients had longitudinal TCRB deep sequencing done wherever samples were available. General findings and caveats noted by the study authors: Changes in the top peripheral T cell clonotypes picked up by TCRB sequencing did not appear to be linked to pseudoprogression. Immune responses induced by the vaccine were seen in approximately 93% of patients across multiple MHC alleles. It was noted by the authors that analyses of patient blood samples could not be reproduced owing to sample limitations. PBMC samples for TCRB deep sequencing were selected based on availability.

Looking up the germline V gene (reference sequence) yields CDR1 SGHNT and CDR2 YYREEE. The junction shows trimming of 1 base on V and 2 bases on J, plus 5 bases between the germline ends. The CDR3, cysteine through phenylalanine, is 13 amino acids long. The retained sequence is limited to the CDR3, 39 bases, with the frame set at the first base. The rearrangement joined TRBV5-4 to TRBJ2-3, with the D gene not clear enough to name. The sequence was collected from a woman in her 40s with glioma. Some clones in this sample may be carry-over from other donors' samples. Sequencing used PBMCs, obtained from a glioma patient treated with radiotherapy, temozolomide or both. CDR3 sequence: CASSLPNTDTQYF. At the DNA level, the sequence is TGTGCCAGCAGCTTGCCCAACACAGATACGCAGTATTTT.